A single sample gave rise to the 28 T cell receptor beta chains below, sequenced in a study of response to subunit inactivated influenza vaccine. In TCRdb, the RT-PCR reads were re-called with MiXCR into one record per CDR3 protein. Among about 180,000 distinct CDR3 sequences, around 11% were seen once, and the ten largest hold around 35%. This specimen was CD8+ T cells sorted from PBMCs, taken approximately 25 months after vaccination. The receptor set was obtained from a man between 45 and 75 years old who received an inactivated influenza vaccine.

The rearrangement joins TRBV11-2 to TRBJ2-7; no firm D call. V lost 0 bases to trimming and J lost 4 bases, with 22 bases between them. CDR3 length: 18 amino acids. Germline V gene sequence: CDR1 SGHAT, CDR2 FQNNGV. CDR3 DNA: TGTGCCAGCAGCTTAGAGGGTCCGCGGCTTCGTGGGTGGTACGAGCAGTACTTC. Translating gives CASSLEGPRLRGWYEQYF.

This sequence joins TRBV12-3 or TRBV12-4 and TRBJ2-5, with D possibly TRBD2 on 6 matching bases. The V and J ends lost 5 bases and 2 bases respectively, with 12 bases between them. The CDR3 sequence is 14 residues long. This chain's CDR3 is CASSIPSVQETQYF. In DNA, the CDR3 is TGTGCCAGCAGTATCCCTAGCGTGCAAGAGACCCAGTACTTC.

The V gene is TRBV5-1, the J gene TRBJ2-7, with 8 nucleotides matching TRBD1. Germline lookup yields CDR1 SGHRS and CDR2 YFSETQ. The CDR3 runs to 14 residues. Unmatched junction bases numbered 7, after V lost 4 bases and J lost 4 bases. For the CDR3, the DNA is TGCGCCAGCAGCACATGGGACAGGTTATACGAGCAGTACTTC. Amino acids: CASSTWDRLYEQYF.

The chain links TRBV5-5 to TRBJ2-1; D perhaps matches TRBD1 (6 bases). V was clipped by 4 bases and J by 4 bases, with 21 bases between them. The CDR3 consists of 17 residues. Germline CDR1 SGHKS, CDR2 YYEKEE (reference sequence). The CDR3 protein is CASSRLTGSPQYNEQFF. In nucleotides, the CDR3 is TGTGCCAGCAGCCGTCTGACAGGATCCCCTCAGTACAATGAGCAGTTCTTC.

The sample holds a few counts of this clonotype. V is TRBV3-1 and J is TRBJ2-7, with 8 positions matching TRBD2. CDR3 size: 15 residues. CDR1 and CDR2 (germline): LGHDT, YNNKEL (reference sequence). Trimming at V came to 0 bases and at J to 2 bases, leaving 3 bases not matched to a gene. The chain's CDR3 is CASSQEWGLAYEQYF. The CDR3 DNA sequence: TGTGCCAGCAGCCAAGAATGGGGACTAGCCTACGAGCAGTACTTC.

The V and J genes are TRBV29-1 and TRBJ2-6, with 8 positions matching TRBD1. Trimming cost V 4 bases and J 4 bases; bases outside gene matches: 9. The CDR3 runs to 16 residues. Per germline, CDR1 SQVTM and CDR2 ANQGSEA. The CDR3 region is CSVGWTGMTGANVLTF. In DNA form, the CDR3 reads TGCAGCGTTGGATGGACAGGGATGACCGGGGCCAACGTCCTGACTTTC.

V is TRBV5-8 and J is TRBJ2-3; tentatively, D is TRBD1 (5 bases). Germline CDR1 SGHTS, CDR2 YDEGEE. The CDR3 has 14 amino acids. The V and J ends lost 4 bases and 4 bases respectively, with 13 bases between them. The DNA for the CDR3 is TGTGCCAGCAGCGCCGGTGCAGGGCCAGATACGCAGTATTTT. The encoded protein is CASSAGAGPDTQYF.

This clonotype turned up a few times. The chain recombines TRBV12-5 with TRBJ2-1; 10 bases map to TRBD2. Germline V gene sequence: CDR1 LGHNT, CDR2 FRNRAP. With V trimmed by 5 bases and J by 4 bases, 11 bases remained unmatched. This CDR3 is built from 17 residues. The CDR3 DNA sequence: TGTGCTAGTGGTCTCACTGGTCGAGCGGGAGGGTACAATGAGCAGTTCTTC. Its protein product is CASGLTGRAGGYNEQFF. Full variable domain (remainder filled in from reference TRBV12-5 and TRBJ2-1): DARVTQTPRHKVTEMGQEVTMRCQPILGHNTVFWYRQTMMQGLELLAYFRNRAPLDDSGMPKDRFSAEMPDATLATLKIQPSEPRDSAVYFCASGLTGRAGGYNEQFFGPGTRLTVL.

The chain joins TRBV7-9 to TRBJ1-2, with a tentative D call TRBD1 (5 bases). The germline V gene has CDR1 SEHNR and CDR2 FQNEAQ (reference sequence). The CDR3 covers 13 residues. The ends were cut back, 4 bases at V and 1 base at J, with 7 bases in the middle. The CDR3 DNA follows: TGTGCCAGCAGCTCGACAGATAACTATGGCTACACCTTC. This translates into CASSSTDNYGYTF.

This clonotype was detected ten times or more. The J gene is TRBJ1-5, the V gene TRBV2; no reliable D call. The germline V gene encodes CDR1 SNHLY and CDR2 FYNNEI. This CDR3 is 19 amino acids long. V lost 3 bases and J 0 bases, leaving 21 bases between the germline ends. The chain's CDR3 is CASSEGLGSRLYSNQPQHF. In DNA, the CDR3 is TGTGCCAGCAGTGAGGGTCTAGGAAGCCGACTTTATAGCAATCAGCCCCAGCATTTT.

The chain uses TRBV12-3 or TRBV12-4 and TRBJ2-5; perhaps TRBD2 as D (6 bases). This CDR3 region has 16 residues. V lost 3 bases to trimming and J lost 2 bases, with 16 bases between them. The CDR3 DNA follows: TGTGCCAGCAGTTTTGTGGGACGGGGAGGTCAAGAGACCCAGTACTTC. Residues: CASSFVGRGGQETQYF.

With respect to this clonotype: At one boundary the junction diverges from the germline segment, which might be a read error. This chain joins TRBV7-7 and TRBJ2-5; 13 positions agree with TRBD2. The CDR3 loop spans 16 amino acids. Germline V gene data show CDR1 as SSHAT and CDR2 as FNYEAQ (reference sequence). The CDR3 DNA follows: TGTGCTAGCAGCTTAACTAGCGGGGGGGGAGATGAGACCCAGTACTTC. It is translated as CASSLTSGGGDETQYF.

V and J are TRBV28 and TRBJ1-3, with D perhaps TRBD1 (5 bases). The CDR3 has 14 amino acids. Germline-derived CDR1 and CDR2 are MDHEN and SYDVKM. Trimming stripped 0 bases from V and 3 bases from J, with 6 bases between. The CDR3 DNA is TGTGCCAGCAGTTTATGGCAGGGTGGAAACACCATATATTTT. Residues: CASSLWQGGNTIYF.

This clonotype was counted ten times or more. The genes are TRBV7-8 and TRBJ2-7, with TRBD1 as a possible D gene (7 bases). The CDR3 runs 14 residues. V was clipped by 6 bases and J by 3 bases, with 15 bases between them. Germline V CDR1 and CDR2: SGHVS, FQNEAQ. CDR3 coding DNA: TGTGCCAGCAGGTACGCGGGACAGAACTACGAGCAGTACTTC. Translating it yields CASRYAGQNYEQYF.

The J gene is TRBJ2-1, the V gene TRBV14; D remains unclear. CDR3 length equals 17 residues. Germline V gene data show CDR1 as SGHDN and CDR2 as FVKESK. Trimming removed 8 bases from V and 7 bases from J, with 27 bases in between. This CDR3 is CASGRWKLNFGPNEQFF. Written as DNA, the CDR3 is TGTGCCAGCGGCCGATGGAAGCTCAACTTCGGCCCAAATGAGCAGTTCTTC.

This clonotype was counted a few times. The rearrangement links TRBV7-2 to TRBJ2-2; 8 bases fit TRBD1. The CDR3 runs 17 residues. Germline values: CDR1 SGHTA, CDR2 FQGNSA. Trimming at V came to 3 bases and at J to 3 bases, leaving 9 bases not matched to a gene. This CDR3 reads CASSLTATGVYTGELFF. The CDR3 nucleotides are TGTGCCAGCAGCTTGACCGCGACAGGGGTGTACACCGGGGAGCTGTTTTTT.

This clonotype was observed a few times. V gene TRBV20-1 combines with J gene TRBJ2-7; the match to TRBD1 covers 8 bases. Looked up from germline, CDR1 is DFQATT and CDR2 is SNEGSKA (reference sequence). This CDR3 comprises 18 residues. Trimming took 0 bases from V and 5 from J; bases not matched to a gene: 18. For the CDR3, the DNA is TGCAGTGCTAGAGAGGGTTGGTTAACTTTGGGACAGGCGGACGAGCAGTACTTC. This encodes CSAREGWLTLGQADEQYF.

The chain carries TRBV28 and TRBJ2-7; 7 nucleotides agree with TRBD2. V was clipped by 5 bases and J by 3 bases; unmatched bases: 16. This CDR3 has 17 amino acids. Germline loops: CDR1 MDHEN, CDR2 SYDVKM. The CDR3 nucleotides read TGTGCCAGCAGTCCCGGGGGTAGCGGGTCCTTGGGCTACGAGCAGTACTTC. Amino acids: CASSPGGSGSLGYEQYF.

This clonotype was counted only a few times. The J gene is TRBJ2-7, the V gene TRBV7-9; D is undetermined. The CDR3 is 13 residues long. Germline CDR1 reads SEHNR; CDR2 reads FQNEAQ (reference sequence). In DNA, the CDR3 is TGTACAAACTTCCCCTATGCAGCCTACGAGCAGTACTTC. This gives the protein CTNFPYAAYEQYF.

The sample holds a few counts of this clonotype. The chain couples TRBV11-2 to TRBJ1-5, with TRBD1 matching 8 bases. This CDR3 comprises 15 residues. The ends lost 1 base at V and 4 bases at J; junction bases unmatched: 3. Germline loops: CDR1 SGHAT, CDR2 FQNNGV. This CDR3 reads CASSLGTGGNQPQHF. The CDR3 coding sequence is TGTGCCAGCAGCTTAGGCACAGGGGGGAATCAGCCCCAGCATTTT.

This clonotype showed up many times. The chain has TRBV11-2 and TRBJ2-2; D uncertain. Germline V gene data show CDR1 as SGHAT and CDR2 as FQNNGV. The ends were cut back, 1 base at V and 8 bases at J, with 5 bases in the middle. This CDR3 region has 12 residues. CDR3 region: CASSLGPGELFF. The CDR3 coding sequence is TGTGCCAGCAGCTTAGGTCCAGGGGAGCTGTTTTTT.

The chain links TRBV6-5 to TRBJ2-1; unclear D gene. The CDR3 extends over 15 amino acids. Germline V gives CDR1 MNHEY, CDR2 SVGAGI. V lost 3 bases, J lost 4 bases, and 13 bases lay in between. The CDR3 coding sequence is TGTGCCAGCAGTTATTCGGAAAGGCCATACAATGAGCAGTTCTTC. Amino acids: CASSYSERPYNEQFF.

This clonotype was recorded at least ten times. The chain combines TRBV11-2 with TRBJ2-1; 8 positions match TRBD1. The V segment lost 3 bases and the J segment 2 bases; nucleotides outside the gene matches: 3. The CDR3 runs 15 residues. Germline-derived CDR1 and CDR2 are SGHAT and FQNNGV. The DNA for the CDR3 is TGTGCCAGCAGCTTGGGGACAGGAGCCTACAATGAGCAGTTCTTC. It codes for CASSLGTGAYNEQFF.

The chain recombines TRBV29-1 with TRBJ2-1; 12 nucleotides line up with TRBD2. This CDR3 comprises 17 residues. Germline values: CDR1 SQVTM, CDR2 ANQGSEA. J gave up 4 bases and V 7 bases, and 14 bases lay outside the gene matches. The CDR3 nucleotides are TGCAGCGGCAAGGGCTCTAGCGGGAGGGCCGGGTACAATGAGCAGTTCTTC. It encodes CSGKGSSGRAGYNEQFF.

This clonotype was counted a few times. The rearrangement links TRBV7-2 to TRBJ2-5, with 9 nucleotides matching TRBD1. The CDR3 is 17 amino acids. J was trimmed by 4 bases and V by 1 base; bases with no gene match: 10. Germline V gene sequence: CDR1 SGHTA, CDR2 FQGNSA. Written as DNA, the CDR3 is TGTGCCAGCAGCTTAGGGTTTGGCACAGGGGGCTTAGAGACCCAGTACTTC. Amino acid sequence: CASSLGFGTGGLETQYF.

This clonotype appeared a few times. This chain links TRBV12-3 or TRBV12-4 with TRBJ2-7, with 11 bases that match TRBD1. The CDR3 length is 15 residues. V lost 6 bases, J lost 2 bases, and 6 bases stayed unmatched. Written as DNA, the CDR3 is TGTGCCAGCAGCAATCGGACAGGGGGCGCCTACGAGCAGTACTTC. Translation gives CASSNRTGGAYEQYF.

The chain uses TRBV5-1 and TRBJ2-7; tentative D call: TRBD1 (5 bases). The CDR3 sequence is 15 residues long. V was shortened by 3 bases and J by 2 bases, with 15 bases between the two germline ends. Germline V gives CDR1 SGHRS, CDR2 YFSETQ. DNA for the CDR3: TGCGCCAGCAGCTCTACTACAGGTTCTCCCTACGAGCAGTACTTC. Protein sequence: CASSSTTGSPYEQYF.

This clonotype showed up just a few times. V and J are TRBV7-3 and TRBJ2-2, with TRBD2 matching 8 bases. The length of the CDR3 is 16 residues. The germline CDR1 and CDR2 sequences are SGHTA and FQGTGA. V trimming: 3 bases; J trimming: 0 bases; junction bases outside the gene matches: 3. DNA of the CDR3: TGTGCCAGCAGCTTCTCACTAGCGGCGAACACCGGGGAGCTGTTTTTT. Protein product: CASSFSLAANTGELFF.